This TCR beta chain was recorded in a study of Graves' ophthalmopathy and Graves' hyperthyroidism. Study outcomes and limitations: Researchers report that a 13-signature model separated ophthalmopathy from stable hyperthyroidism, posting 85% to 90% sensitivity and more than 70% specificity. The model flagged ophthalmopathy progression at approximately 70% sensitivity and under 75% specificity.

With regard to this clonotype: Its antigen is currently unknown.

For repertoire sequencing, the TCR beta CDR3 regions were amplified from RNA transcripts. RT-PCR with HTBI primers came first, then second-round multiplex PCR. A single record per CDR3 protein comes from TCRdb applying MiXCR to the multiplex PCR reads. The data show some 750,000 distinct CDR3 sequences, with 40% seen just once and about 40% held by the top ten. This CDR3 has 17 amino acids. The J segment lost 0 bases and the V segment lost 9 bases, leaving 15 bases of the junction unmatched. The germline V gene has CDR1 LGHNT and CDR2 FRNRAP. From fresh peripheral blood, around 11 ml in volume, the PBMCs were obtained.

The sample taken for sequencing was peripheral blood. This receptor was identified in an adult man with Graves' ophthalmopathy. V is TRBV12-5 and J is TRBJ2-7; 9 bases are shared with TRBD2. CDR3: CARAIPPSGETSYEQYF. In DNA form, the CDR3 reads TGTGCTAGGGCAATCCCCCCTAGCGGGGAAACCTCCTACGAGCAGTACTTC.